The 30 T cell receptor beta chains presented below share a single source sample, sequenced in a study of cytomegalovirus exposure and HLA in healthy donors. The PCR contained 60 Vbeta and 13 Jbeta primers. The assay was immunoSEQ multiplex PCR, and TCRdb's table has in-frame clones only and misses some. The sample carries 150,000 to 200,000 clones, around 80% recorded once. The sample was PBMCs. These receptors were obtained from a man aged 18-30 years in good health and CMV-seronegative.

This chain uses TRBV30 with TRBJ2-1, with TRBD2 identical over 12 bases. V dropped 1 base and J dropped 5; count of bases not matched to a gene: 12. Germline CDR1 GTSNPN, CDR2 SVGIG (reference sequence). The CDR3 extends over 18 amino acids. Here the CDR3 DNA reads TGTGCCTGGAGTGGTTTCGGACTAGCGGGAAAACACGACAATGAGCAGTTCTTC. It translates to CAWSGFGLAGKHDNEQFF.

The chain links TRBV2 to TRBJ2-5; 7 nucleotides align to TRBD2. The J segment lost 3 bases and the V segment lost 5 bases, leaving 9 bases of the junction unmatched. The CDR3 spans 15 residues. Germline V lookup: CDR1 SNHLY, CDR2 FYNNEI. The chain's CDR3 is CASSLQRGEKETQYF. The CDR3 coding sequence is TGTGCCAGCAGTCTACAGCGGGGTGAAAAAGAGACCCAGTACTTC.

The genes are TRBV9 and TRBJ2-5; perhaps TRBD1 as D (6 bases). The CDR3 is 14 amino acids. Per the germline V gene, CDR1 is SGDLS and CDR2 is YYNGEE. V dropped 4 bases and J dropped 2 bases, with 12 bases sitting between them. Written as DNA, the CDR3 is TGTGCCAGCAGCTCAGGGGAGCGGCAAGAGACCCAGTACTTC. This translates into CASSSGERQETQYF.

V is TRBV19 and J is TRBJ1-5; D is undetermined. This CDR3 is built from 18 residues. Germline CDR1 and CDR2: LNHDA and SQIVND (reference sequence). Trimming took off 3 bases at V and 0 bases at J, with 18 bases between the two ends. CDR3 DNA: TGTGCCAGTAGTATGGGCGTAGTCGTTGGGTATAGCAATCAGCCCCAGCATTTT. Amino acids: CASSMGVVVGYSNQPQHF.

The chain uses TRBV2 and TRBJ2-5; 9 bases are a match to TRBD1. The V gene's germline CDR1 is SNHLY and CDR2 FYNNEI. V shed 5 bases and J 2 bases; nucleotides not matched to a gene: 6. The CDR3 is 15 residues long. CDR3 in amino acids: CASSIQGALQETQYF. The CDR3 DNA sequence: TGTGCCAGCAGTATACAGGGGGCATTACAAGAGACCCAGTACTTC.

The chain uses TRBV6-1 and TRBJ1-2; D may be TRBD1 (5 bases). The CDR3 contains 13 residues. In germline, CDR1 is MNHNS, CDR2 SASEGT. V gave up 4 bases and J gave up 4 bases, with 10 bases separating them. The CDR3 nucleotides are TGTGCCAGCAGTGTTATAGGGGCCTATGGCTACACCTTC. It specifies CASSVIGAYGYTF.

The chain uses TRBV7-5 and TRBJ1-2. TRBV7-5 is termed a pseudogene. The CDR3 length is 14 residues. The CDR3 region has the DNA TGTGCCAGAAGCCCTACAGATCCGGGAGGCGGCTACACCTTC. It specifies CARSPTDPGGGYTF.

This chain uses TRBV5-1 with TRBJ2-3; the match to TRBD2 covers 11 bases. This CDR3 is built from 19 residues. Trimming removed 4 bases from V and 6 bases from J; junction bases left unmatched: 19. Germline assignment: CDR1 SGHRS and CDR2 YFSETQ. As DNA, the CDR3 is TGCGCCAGCAGCGGGTTGGCAGAACGACCGGGACTAGCGGTGGATACGCAGTATTTT. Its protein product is CASSGLAERPGLAVDTQYF.

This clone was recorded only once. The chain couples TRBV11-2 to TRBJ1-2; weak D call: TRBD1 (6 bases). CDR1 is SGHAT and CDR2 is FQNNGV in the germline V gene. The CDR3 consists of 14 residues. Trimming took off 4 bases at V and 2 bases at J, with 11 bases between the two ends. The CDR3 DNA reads TGTGCCAGCAGCTCCCTCCAGGGGAACTATGGCTACACCTTC. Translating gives CASSSLQGNYGYTF.

The CDR3 coding sequence is TGTGCCAGCAGCGTAGACAGTAGCGGTGGCAATGAGCAGTTCTTC. Its translation: CASSVDSSGGNEQFF. The V gene is TRBV9, the J gene TRBJ2-1, with D tentatively TRBD2 (6 bases). The V gene's germline CDR1 is SGDLS and CDR2 YYNGEE. Trimming shortened V by 0 bases and J by 6 bases, and 13 bases separated the two germline ends. The CDR3 is 15 amino acids.

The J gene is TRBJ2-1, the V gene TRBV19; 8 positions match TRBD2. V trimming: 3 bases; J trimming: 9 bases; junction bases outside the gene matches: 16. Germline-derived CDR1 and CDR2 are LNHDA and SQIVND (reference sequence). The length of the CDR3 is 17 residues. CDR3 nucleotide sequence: TGTGCCAGTAGTATTAAGATTTCCCGGGGGGGCAGGGTTGAGCAGTTCTTC. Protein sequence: CASSIKISRGGRVEQFF.

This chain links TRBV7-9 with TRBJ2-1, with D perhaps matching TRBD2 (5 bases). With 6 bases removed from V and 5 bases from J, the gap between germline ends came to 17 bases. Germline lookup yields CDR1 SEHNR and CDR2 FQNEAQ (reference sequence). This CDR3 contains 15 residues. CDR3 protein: CASRSPYPGDNEQFF. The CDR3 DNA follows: TGTGCCAGCAGATCCCCCTATCCCGGGGACAATGAGCAGTTCTTC.

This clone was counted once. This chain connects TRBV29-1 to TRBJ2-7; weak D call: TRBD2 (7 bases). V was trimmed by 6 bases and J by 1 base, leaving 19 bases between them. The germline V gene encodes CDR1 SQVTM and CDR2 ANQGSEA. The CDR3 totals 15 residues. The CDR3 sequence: CSVALREGQSYEQYF. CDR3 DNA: TGCAGCGTCGCTTTGAGGGAGGGACAATCCTACGAGCAGTACTTC.

CDR3 coding DNA: TGTGCCAGCAGCGTAGCTACCGGGGGACTAGCGGTCGGGGATGAGCAGTTCTTC. This codes for CASSVATGGLAVGDEQFF. V and J are TRBV9 and TRBJ2-1; 11 bases line up with TRBD2. Germline values: CDR1 SGDLS, CDR2 YYNGEE. V was pared by 0 bases and J by 8 bases, with 13 bases of the junction left unmatched. The CDR3 runs 18 residues.

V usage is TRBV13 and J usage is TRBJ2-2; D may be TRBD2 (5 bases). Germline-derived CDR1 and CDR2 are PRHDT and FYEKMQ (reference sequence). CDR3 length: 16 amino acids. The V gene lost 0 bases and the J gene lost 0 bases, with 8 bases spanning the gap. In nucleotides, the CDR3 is TGTGCCAGCAGCTTAGGCCCAGCGGCGAACACCGGGGAGCTGTTTTTT. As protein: CASSLGPAANTGELFF.

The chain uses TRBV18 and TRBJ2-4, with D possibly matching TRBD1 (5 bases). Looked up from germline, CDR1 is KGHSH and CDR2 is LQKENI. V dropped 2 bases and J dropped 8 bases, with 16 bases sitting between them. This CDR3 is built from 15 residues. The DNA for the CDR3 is TGTGCCAGCTCACCAAGAACAGGATCCCGGGACATTCAGTACTTC. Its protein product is CASSPRTGSRDIQYF.

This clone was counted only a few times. CDR3: CSAPGLAGVYEQFF. The CDR3 DNA follows: TGCAGCGCCCCGGGACTAGCGGGAGTTTATGAGCAGTTCTTC. The V call is TRBV29-1, the J call TRBJ2-1; the match to TRBD2 covers 14 bases. Germline V gene sequence: CDR1 SQVTM, CDR2 ANQGSEA. V was pared by 7 bases and J by 8 bases, with 7 bases of the junction left unmatched. The CDR3 spans 14 residues.

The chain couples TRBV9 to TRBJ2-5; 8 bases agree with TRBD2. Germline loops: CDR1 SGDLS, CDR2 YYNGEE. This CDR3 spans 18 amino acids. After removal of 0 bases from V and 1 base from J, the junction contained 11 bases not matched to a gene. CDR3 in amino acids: CASSVGPSRSGTQETQYF. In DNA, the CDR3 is TGTGCCAGCAGCGTAGGGCCCTCGCGTAGCGGGACCCAAGAGACCCAGTACTTC. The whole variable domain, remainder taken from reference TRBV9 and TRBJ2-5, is DSGVTQTPKHLITATGQRVTLRCSPRSGDLSVYWYQQSLDQGLQFLIQYYNGEERAKGNILERFSAQQFPDLHSELNLSSLELGDSALYFCASSVGPSRSGTQETQYFGPGTRLLVL.

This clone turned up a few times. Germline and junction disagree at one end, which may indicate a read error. In DNA, the CDR3 is TGTGCTAGCAGCTGGGGACTAGCGGGGGCCCTGCAAGAGACCCAGTACTTC. Protein: CASSWGLAGALQETQYF. This chain connects TRBV7-7 to TRBJ2-5; 14 nucleotides agree with TRBD2. The CDR3 has 17 residues. The germline CDR1 and CDR2 sequences are SSHAT and FNYEAQ (reference sequence).

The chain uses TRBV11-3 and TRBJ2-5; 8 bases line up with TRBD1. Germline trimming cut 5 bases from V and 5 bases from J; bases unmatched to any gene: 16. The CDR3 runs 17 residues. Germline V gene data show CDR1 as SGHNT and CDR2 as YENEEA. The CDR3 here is CASSPGQGIQFMETQYF. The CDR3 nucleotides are TGTGCCAGCAGCCCAGGACAGGGAATTCAATTTATGGAGACCCAGTACTTC.

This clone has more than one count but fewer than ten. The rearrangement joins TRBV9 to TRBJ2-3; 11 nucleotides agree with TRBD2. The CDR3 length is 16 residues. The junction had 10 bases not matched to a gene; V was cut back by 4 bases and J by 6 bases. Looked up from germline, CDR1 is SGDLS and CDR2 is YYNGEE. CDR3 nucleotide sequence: TGTGCCAGCAGCCCAAGTAGCGGGGGGGCAAAGGATACGCAGTATTTT. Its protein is CASSPSSGGAKDTQYF. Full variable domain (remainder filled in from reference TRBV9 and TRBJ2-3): DSGVTQTPKHLITATGQRVTLRCSPRSGDLSVYWYQQSLDQGLQFLIQYYNGEERAKGNILERFSAQQFPDLHSELNLSSLELGDSALYFCASSPSSGGAKDTQYFGPGTRLTVL.

The CDR3 loop is CASSQETGGEWTGELFF. For the CDR3, the DNA is TGCGCCAGCAGCCAAGAGACAGGGGGCGAGTGGACCGGGGAGCTGTTTTTT. J is TRBJ2-2 and V is TRBV4-3, with 10 bases identical to TRBD1. Germline CDR1 is LGHNA and CDR2 is YSLEER. V trimming: 0 bases; J trimming: 5 bases; junction bases outside the gene matches: 6. This CDR3 contains 17 residues.

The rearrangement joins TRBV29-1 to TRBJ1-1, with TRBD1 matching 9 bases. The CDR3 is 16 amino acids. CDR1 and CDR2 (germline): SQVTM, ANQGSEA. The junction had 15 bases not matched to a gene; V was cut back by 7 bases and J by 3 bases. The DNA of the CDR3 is TGCAGCGCTAAAGTCCCGGGACAGGGCGGGGACACTGAAGCTTTCTTT. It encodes CSAKVPGQGGDTEAFF. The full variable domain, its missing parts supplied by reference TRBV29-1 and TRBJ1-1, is SAVISQKPSRDICQRGTSLTIQCQVDSQVTMMFWYRQQPGQSLTLIATANQGSEATYESGFVIDKFPISRPNLTFSTLTVSNMSPEDSSIYLCSAKVPGQGGDTEAFFGQGTRLTVV.

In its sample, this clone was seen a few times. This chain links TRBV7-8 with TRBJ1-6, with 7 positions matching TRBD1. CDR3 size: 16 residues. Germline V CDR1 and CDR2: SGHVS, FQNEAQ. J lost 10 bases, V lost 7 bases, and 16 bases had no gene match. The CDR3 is CASTHNLGTERSPLHF. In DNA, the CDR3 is TGTGCCAGCACGCATAATCTTGGGACAGAGAGGTCACCCCTCCACTTT.

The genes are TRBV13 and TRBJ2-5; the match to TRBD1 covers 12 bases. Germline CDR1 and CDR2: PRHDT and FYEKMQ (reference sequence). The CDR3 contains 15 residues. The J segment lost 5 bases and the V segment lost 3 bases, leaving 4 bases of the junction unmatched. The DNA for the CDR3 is TGTGCCAGCAGCTTGGGGACAGGGGGCGGTGAGACCCAGTACTTC. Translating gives CASSLGTGGGETQYF.

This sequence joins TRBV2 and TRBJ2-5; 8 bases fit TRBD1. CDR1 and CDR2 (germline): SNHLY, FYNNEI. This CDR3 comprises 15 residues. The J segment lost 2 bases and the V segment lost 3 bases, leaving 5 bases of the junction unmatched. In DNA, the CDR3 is TGTGCCAGCAGTGATTATGGACAGGGACAAGAGACCCAGTACTTC. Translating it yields CASSDYGQGQETQYF.

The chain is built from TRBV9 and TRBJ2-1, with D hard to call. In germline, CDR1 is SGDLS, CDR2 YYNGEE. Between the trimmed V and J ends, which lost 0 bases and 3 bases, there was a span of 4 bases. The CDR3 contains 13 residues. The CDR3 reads CASSVALYNEQFF. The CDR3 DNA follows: TGTGCCAGCAGCGTAGCTCTCTACAATGAGCAGTTCTTC.

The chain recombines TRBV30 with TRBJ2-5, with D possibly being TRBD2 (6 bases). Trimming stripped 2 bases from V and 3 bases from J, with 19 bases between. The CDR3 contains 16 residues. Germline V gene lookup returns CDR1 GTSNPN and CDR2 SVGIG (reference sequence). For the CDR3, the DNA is TGTGCCTGGAGTCGGGACTCCCGCATGGGGGAAGAGACCCAGTACTTC. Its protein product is CAWSRDSRMGEETQYF.

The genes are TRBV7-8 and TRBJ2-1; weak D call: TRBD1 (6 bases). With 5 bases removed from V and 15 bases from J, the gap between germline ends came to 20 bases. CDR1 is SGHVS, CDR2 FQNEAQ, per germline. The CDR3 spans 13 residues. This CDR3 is CASSLRQEGGLFF. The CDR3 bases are TGTGCCAGCAGCCTCCGACAGGAAGGTGGCCTGTTCTTC.

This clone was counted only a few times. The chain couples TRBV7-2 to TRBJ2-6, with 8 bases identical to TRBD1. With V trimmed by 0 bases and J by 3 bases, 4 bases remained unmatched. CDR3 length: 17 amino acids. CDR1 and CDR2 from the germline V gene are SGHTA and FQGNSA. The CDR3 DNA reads TGTGCCAGCAGCTTAGCCCAGGGGGCAAATGGGGCCAACGTCCTGACTTTC. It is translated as CASSLAQGANGANVLTF.